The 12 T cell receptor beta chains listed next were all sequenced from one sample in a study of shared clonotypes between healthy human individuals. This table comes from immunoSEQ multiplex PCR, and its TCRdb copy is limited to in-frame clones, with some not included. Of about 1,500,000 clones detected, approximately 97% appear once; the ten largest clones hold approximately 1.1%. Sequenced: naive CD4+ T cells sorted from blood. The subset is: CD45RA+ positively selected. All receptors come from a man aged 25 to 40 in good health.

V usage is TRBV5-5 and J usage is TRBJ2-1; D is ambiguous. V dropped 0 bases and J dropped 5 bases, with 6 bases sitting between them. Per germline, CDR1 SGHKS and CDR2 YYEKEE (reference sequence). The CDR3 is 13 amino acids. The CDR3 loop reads CASSLATNNEQFF. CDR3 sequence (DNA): TGTGCCAGCAGCTTGGCCACAAACAATGAGCAGTTCTTC.

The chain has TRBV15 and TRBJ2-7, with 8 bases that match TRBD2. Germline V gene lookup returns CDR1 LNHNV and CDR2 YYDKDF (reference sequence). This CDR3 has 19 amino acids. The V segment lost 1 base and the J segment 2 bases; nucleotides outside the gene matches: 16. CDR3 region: CATSRVGGRSRTETYEQYF. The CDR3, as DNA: TGTGCCACCAGCAGAGTGGGCGGGAGGTCCCGAACCGAAACCTACGAGCAGTACTTC.

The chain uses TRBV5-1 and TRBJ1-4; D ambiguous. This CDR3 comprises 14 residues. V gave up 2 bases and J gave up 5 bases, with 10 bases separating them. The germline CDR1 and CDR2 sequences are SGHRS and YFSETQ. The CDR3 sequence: CASSLGWENEKLFF. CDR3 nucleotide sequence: TGCGCCAGCAGCTTAGGTTGGGAGAATGAAAAACTGTTTTTT.

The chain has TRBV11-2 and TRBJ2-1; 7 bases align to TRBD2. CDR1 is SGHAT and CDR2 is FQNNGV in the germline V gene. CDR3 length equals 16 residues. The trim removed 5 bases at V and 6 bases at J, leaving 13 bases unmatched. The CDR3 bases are TGTGCCAGCAGCCAAGACCTAAGGGGCGGGGGCAATGAGCAGTTCTTC. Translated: CASSQDLRGGGNEQFF.

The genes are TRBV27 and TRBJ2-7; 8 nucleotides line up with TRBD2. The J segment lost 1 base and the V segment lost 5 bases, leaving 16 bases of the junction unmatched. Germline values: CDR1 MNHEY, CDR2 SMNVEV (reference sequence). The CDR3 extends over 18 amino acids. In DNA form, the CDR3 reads TGTGCCAGCAGTCGAAAACCCCCGGGGGGGGATTTATCCTACGAGCAGTACTTC. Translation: CASSRKPPGGDLSYEQYF.

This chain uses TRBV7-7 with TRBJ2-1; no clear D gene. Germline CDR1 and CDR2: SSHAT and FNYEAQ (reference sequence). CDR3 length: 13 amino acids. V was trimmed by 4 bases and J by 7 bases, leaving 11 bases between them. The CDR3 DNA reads TGTGCCAGCAGCTCCCAGGACGGGAATGAGCAGTTCTTC. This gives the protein CASSSQDGNEQFF.

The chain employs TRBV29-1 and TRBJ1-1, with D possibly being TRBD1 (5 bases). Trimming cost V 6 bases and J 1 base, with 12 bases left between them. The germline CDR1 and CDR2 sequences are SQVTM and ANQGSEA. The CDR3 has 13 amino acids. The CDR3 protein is CSVWDGQNTEAFF. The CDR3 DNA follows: TGCAGCGTATGGGACGGGCAGAACACTGAAGCTTTCTTT.

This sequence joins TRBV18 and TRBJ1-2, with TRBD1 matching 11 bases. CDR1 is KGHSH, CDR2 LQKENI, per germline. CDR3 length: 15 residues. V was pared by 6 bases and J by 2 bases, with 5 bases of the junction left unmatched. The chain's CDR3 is CASSHRDRGNYGYTF. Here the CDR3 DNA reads TGTGCCAGCTCCCACCGGGACAGGGGGAACTATGGCTACACCTTC.

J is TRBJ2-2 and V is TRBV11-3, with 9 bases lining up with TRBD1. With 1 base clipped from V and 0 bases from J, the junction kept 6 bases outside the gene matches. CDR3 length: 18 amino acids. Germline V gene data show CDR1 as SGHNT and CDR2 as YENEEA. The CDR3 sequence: CASSLGDRAHPNTGELFF. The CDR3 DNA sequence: TGTGCCAGCAGCTTAGGGGACAGGGCCCATCCGAACACCGGGGAGCTGTTTTTT.

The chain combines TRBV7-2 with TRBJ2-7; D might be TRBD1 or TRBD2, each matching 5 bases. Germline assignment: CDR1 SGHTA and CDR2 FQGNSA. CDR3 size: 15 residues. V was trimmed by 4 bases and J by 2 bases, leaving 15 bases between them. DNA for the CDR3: TGTGCCAGCAGCTCCTGGGGGAGCTCGGCCTACGAGCAGTACTTC. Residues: CASSSWGSSAYEQYF.

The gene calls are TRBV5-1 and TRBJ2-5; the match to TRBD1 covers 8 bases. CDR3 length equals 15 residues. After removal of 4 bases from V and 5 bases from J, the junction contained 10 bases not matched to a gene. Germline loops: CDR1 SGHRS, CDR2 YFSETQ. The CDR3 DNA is TGCGCCAGCAGCGATCCCCAGGGGGCTGGGGAGACCCAGTACTTC. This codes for CASSDPQGAGETQYF.

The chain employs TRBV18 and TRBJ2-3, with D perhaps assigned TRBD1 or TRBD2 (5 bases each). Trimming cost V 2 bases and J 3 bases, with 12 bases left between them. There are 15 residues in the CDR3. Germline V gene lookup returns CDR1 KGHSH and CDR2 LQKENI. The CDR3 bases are TGTGCCAGCTCACCAGGGGGTGGTAGGACAGATACGCAGTATTTT. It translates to CASSPGGGRTDTQYF.